The rows below give T cell receptor beta chains drawn from one sample of a study of PD-1 blockade in mismatch repair-deficient tumors. The data were produced by immunoSEQ multiplex PCR, yet TCRdb's version contains in-frame clones alone and is incomplete. Of just over 25,000 clones listed, approximately 84% were seen once; the top ten hold about 3%. This specimen was PBMCs, taken before pembrolizumab treatment. The origin of the receptors is an adult with mismatch repair-deficient cancer. The conserved cysteine and the conserved F or W are not part of the CDR3 here. Expanded clones get a size class; other rows say once, few or many, or leave the size out.

cdr3_length v_call clone_size cdr3_aa
13 TRBV7-2 - ASSLVPGVGQPQH
14 TRBV7-9 - ASSLTGTESSYEQY
13 TRBV4-1 - ASSQDTNTAYEQY
10 TRBV2 - ASKTITSPLH
10 TRBV2 - ASTRVPYEQY
13 TRBV5-1 few ASSLRTSGAYEQY
14 TRBV13 - ASSPGTTNYNSPLH
11 TRBV5-1 few ASRLQGATEAF
14 TRBV28 - ASNSRVGQGAYEQY
12 TRBV5-1 - ASKTGASGNTIY
9 TRBV28 - ATSVDYGYT
15 TRBV9 once ASSPHKGAWDNSPLH
11 TRBV10-3 - AISLRVEETQY
16 TRBV19 - ASSLTPGLAGFSGELF
9 TRBV7-9 - ASIPGGTQY
10 TRBV28 - ASSLLRLEAF
17 TRBV23-1 - ASSQSGLAGGPLPCEQY
12 TRBV7-9 - ASSLSGSEDEQF
12 TRBV27 - ASCPRGLAGPTF
11 TRBV25-1 - ASSDYSGEPQH
11 TRBV7-3 - ASSLRLNTEAF
14 TRBV5-1 - ASSLGPGGRVDEQF
16 TRBV19 - ASSIEAGNEAGANVLT
14 TRBV6-6 - ASSYSSSAGGEGYT
13 TRBV5-1 - ASSLTGEGPEEQY
13 TRBV6-1 - ASSARGQGVDEQY
13 TRBV4-2 - ASSPGLAGVNEQF
8 TRBV9 - ASSRAGEF
11 TRBV6-1 - ASSPRGNQPQH
13 TRBV5-6 - ASSLTGAGANVLT
11 TRBV6-6 - ASRPEAGLGYT
13 TRBV5-1 - ASSLAWREDYEQY
12 TRBV4-1 - ASSQSDSNYGYT
13 TRBV18 - ASSPYGLAEETQY
13 TRBV7-6 - ASSLEAGGTDTQY
13 TRBV27 - ASSFARGRTETQY
14 TRBV5-4 - ASSLAPRGEEETQY
14 TRBV5-1 - ASSLRTGGSGTEAF
15 TRBV11-2 once ASSLRGLAEHMNEQF
15 TRBV11-2 - ASSLDPQGARVYGYT
12 TRBV2 - ASQVGQGDQPQH
13 TRBV27 - ASSQDRGLYNEQF
12 TRBV9 - ASSENIANYEQY
11 TRBV6-5 - ASTQGRTGELF
13 TRBV28 - ASSFRVAGANVLT
12 TRBV7-3 - ASSRDIANSPLH
13 TRBV28 - ASSQLAGIQETQY
13 TRBV7-9 - ASSLGLAAAYEQY
11 TRBV27 - ASSRGTSGRQY
16 TRBV19 - ASSIRDLLAVTYNEQF
11 TRBV10-3 - AIRGQGADTIY
12 TRBV30 - AWIGTGGLYEQY
14 TRBV6-5 - ASSYSPASGLETQY
14 TRBV28 - ASSFGGSSSYNEQF
12 TRBV6-1 few ASVGQYSQHEQY